The 27 T cell receptor beta chains below all came from one sample that was sequenced in a study of blood T cell repertoires in COVID-19. The method was immunoSEQ multiplex PCR; TCRdb's version includes in-frame clones alone and lacks a portion of them. The repertoire consists of approximately 40,000 clones, with over 90% occurring once and the leading ten covering 4.5% to 6.5%. Sequenced: peripheral blood. Receptors were obtained from a human donor in a cohort sampled during active COVID-19.

In its sample, this clone was seen once. This rearrangement joins TRBV6-5 to TRBJ1-2; possible D gene TRBD1, 6 bases. Germline V CDR1 and CDR2: MNHEY, SVGAGI. The ends were cut back, 6 bases at V and 3 bases at J, with 11 bases in the middle. This CDR3 spans 13 amino acids. Here the CDR3 DNA reads TGTGCCAGCAGCCAAACAGGGTACTATGGCTACACCTTC. Translating gives CASSQTGYYGYTF.

V is TRBV2 and J is TRBJ2-7; 13 bases map to TRBD2. V lost 6 bases and J lost 2; bases outside the gene matches: 7. The CDR3 is 16 residues long. The germline CDR1 and CDR2 sequences are SNHLY and FYNNEI. CDR3 sequence reads: CASSGLAGVSAYEQYF. The CDR3, as DNA: TGTGCCAGCAGCGGACTAGCGGGGGTCTCGGCCTACGAGCAGTACTTC.

The gene calls are TRBV30 and TRBJ1-4, with D tentatively TRBD1 (5 bases). The CDR3 is 14 residues long. The germline V and J ends were trimmed by 2 bases and 6 bases, with 13 bases remaining between them. CDR1 is GTSNPN and CDR2 is SVGIG in the germline V gene (reference sequence). The CDR3 DNA is TGTGCCTGGAGTCGGCCAGGGTCTGATGAAAAACTGTTTTTT. Translation gives CAWSRPGSDEKLFF.

This sequence joins TRBV11-3 and TRBJ2-7; possibly TRBD2 for D (5 bases). Trimming pared 3 bases from V and 7 bases from J, leaving 13 bases between. Germline V gives CDR1 SGHNT, CDR2 YENEEA. The CDR3 extends over 13 amino acids. In DNA form, the CDR3 reads TGTGCCAGCAGCTTTCGAGGGCGCGAAGAGCAGTACTTC. It translates to CASSFRGREEQYF.

The rearrangement joins TRBV9 to TRBJ2-4; 7 bases are shared with TRBD1. CDR1 is SGDLS, CDR2 YYNGEE, per germline. This CDR3 contains 14 residues. V lost 3 bases to trimming and J lost 3 bases; unmatched junction nucleotides: 3. CDR3 bases: TGTGCCAGCAGCGGGGGGACAGTCAAAAACATTCAGTACTTC. Translation gives CASSGGTVKNIQYF.

The DNA for the CDR3 is TGTGCCACCAAAAGGGCCGGGACAAACAGACCCCCGAGGCACAATGAGCAGTTCTTC. Its translation is CATKRAGTNRPPRHNEQFF. This chain uses TRBV19 with TRBJ2-1; D is possibly TRBD1 (6 bases). The V end lost 10 bases, the J end lost 5 bases, and 33 bases lay between the germline ends. The germline CDR1 and CDR2 sequences are LNHDA and SQIVND (reference sequence). The CDR3 is 19 residues long.

V usage is TRBV7-7 and J usage is TRBJ2-1, with 11 bases lining up with TRBD2. This CDR3 contains 17 residues. V shed 5 bases, J shed 2 bases, and the junction held 8 bases outside the gene matches. Germline V gives CDR1 SSHAT, CDR2 FNYEAQ (reference sequence). Here the CDR3 reads CASSPHSGGAPYNEQFF. Here the CDR3 DNA reads TGTGCCAGCAGCCCCCATAGCGGGGGGGCCCCCTACAATGAGCAGTTCTTC.

The V call is TRBV2, the J call TRBJ2-7, with TRBD2 as a possible D gene (6 bases). The V end lost 5 bases, the J end lost 4 bases, and 15 bases lay between the germline ends. The length of the CDR3 is 14 residues. Germline CDR1 is SNHLY and CDR2 is FYNNEI. The chain's CDR3 is CASSQDLGRYEQYF. The CDR3 DNA is TGTGCCAGCAGTCAGGATTTAGGGAGGTACGAGCAGTACTTC.

V gene TRBV19 combines with J gene TRBJ1-1, with D perhaps matching TRBD1 (6 bases). Germline loops: CDR1 LNHDA, CDR2 SQIVND (reference sequence). Trimming removed 2 bases from V and 8 bases from J, with 9 bases in between. The CDR3 runs 12 residues. The CDR3 region is CASSIRTAEAFF. As DNA, the CDR3 is TGTGCCAGTAGTATACGGACAGCAGAAGCTTTCTTT.

The chain couples TRBV4-2 to TRBJ2-5, with a weak D call TRBD2 (5 bases). The germline CDR1 and CDR2 sequences are LGHNA and YNFKEQ. Trimming took 3 bases from V and 1 from J, leaving 9 bases between them. The CDR3 runs 14 residues. The CDR3 sequence is CASSHPGSQETQYF. Written as DNA, the CDR3 is TGTGCCAGCAGCCACCCGGGATCCCAAGAGACCCAGTACTTC.

The genes are TRBV7-8 and TRBJ1-5, with a weak D call TRBD1 (5 bases). CDR3 size: 16 residues. With 1 base removed from V and 1 base from J, the gap between germline ends came to 11 bases. Germline CDR1 is SGHVS and CDR2 is FQNEAQ. This chain's CDR3 is CASSLGYRQSNQPQHF. CDR3 DNA: TGTGCCAGCAGCTTAGGTTACCGACAGAGCAATCAGCCCCAGCATTTT.

The chain combines TRBV4-2 with TRBJ2-7, with 11 bases aligning to TRBD2. The CDR3 extends over 16 amino acids. CDR1 is LGHNA, CDR2 YNFKEQ, per germline. V was pared by 0 bases and J by 6 bases, with 7 bases of the junction left unmatched. The CDR3 loop is CASSQELAGGPGEQYF. The CDR3 region has the DNA TGTGCCAGCAGCCAAGAGTTAGCGGGGGGGCCTGGCGAGCAGTACTTC.

This sequence joins TRBV19 and TRBJ1-5, with D perhaps TRBD1 (5 bases). V shed 3 bases and J shed 4 bases, with 7 bases lying between them. The V gene's germline CDR1 is LNHDA and CDR2 SQIVND (reference sequence). The CDR3 runs to 13 residues. CDR3 DNA sequence: TGTGCCAGTAGTATGGGGGGTAATCAGCCCCAGCATTTT. Encoded protein: CASSMGGNQPQHF. The full variable domain, with the rest looked up from reference TRBV19 and TRBJ1-5, is DGGITQSPKYLFRKEGQNVTLSCEQNLNHDAMYWYRQDPGQGLRLIYYSQIVNDFQKGDIAEGYSVSREKKESFPLTVTSAQKNPTAFYLCASSMGGNQPQHFGDGTRLSIL.

This chain connects TRBV27 to TRBJ1-1; 8 bases agree with TRBD1. V gave up 6 bases and J gave up 3 bases; unmatched junction bases: 9. The CDR3 length is 15 residues. Per germline, CDR1 MNHEY and CDR2 SMNVEV (reference sequence). The CDR3 reads CASSRRTGLYTEAFF. The CDR3 DNA reads as TGTGCCAGCAGCCGTCGGACAGGGCTGTACACTGAAGCTTTCTTT.

The gene calls are TRBV5-1 and TRBJ1-1; TRBD1 might be the D (5 bases). V was shortened by 3 bases and J by 10 bases, with 16 bases between the two germline ends. Germline lookup yields CDR1 SGHRS and CDR2 YFSETQ. This CDR3 has 13 amino acids. CDR3 region: CASSSEGRLGAFF. Here the CDR3 DNA reads TGCGCCAGCAGCTCCGAGGGGAGGTTAGGAGCTTTCTTT. Full variable domain (rest looked up from reference TRBV5-1 and TRBJ1-1): KAGVTQTPRYLIKTRGQQVTLSCSPISGHRSVSWYQQTPGQGLQFLFEYFSETQRNKGNFPGRFSGRQFSNSRSEMNVSTLELGDSALYLCASSSEGRLGAFFGQGTRLTVV.

V and J are TRBV4-2 and TRBJ2-1; perhaps TRBD2 as D (6 bases). The V end lost 4 bases, the J end lost 0 bases, and 10 bases lay between the germline ends. Germline V CDR1 and CDR2: LGHNA, YNFKEQ. The CDR3 is made up of 15 amino acids. The CDR3 spells CASSLSGTSYNEQFF. The CDR3 DNA reads TGTGCCAGCAGCCTTAGCGGAACCTCCTACAATGAGCAGTTCTTC.

This chain uses TRBV5-1 with TRBJ2-7; 7 nucleotides agree with TRBD1. CDR1 is SGHRS, CDR2 YFSETQ, per germline. CDR3 size: 13 residues. V shed 3 bases, J shed 3 bases, and the junction held 3 bases outside the gene matches. DNA of the CDR3: TGCGCCAGCAGCTCGAGGACAGGCTACGAGCAGTACTTC. Its translation is CASSSRTGYEQYF.

The chain carries TRBV6-5 and TRBJ2-2; D is unclear. The ends were cut back, 0 bases at V and 1 base at J, with 6 bases in the middle. Germline CDR1 and CDR2: MNHEY and SVGAGI. The CDR3 length is 15 residues. Written as DNA, the CDR3 is TGTGCCAGCAGTTACTCGAGAGAGAACACCGGGGAGCTGTTTTTT. Its protein product is CASSYSRENTGELFF.

The V and J genes are TRBV30 and TRBJ2-3; 11 bases are shared with TRBD2. The CDR3 sequence is 15 residues long. Trimming took 4 bases from V and 2 from J; bases not matched to a gene: 5. Germline V gene lookup returns CDR1 GTSNPN and CDR2 SVGIG (reference sequence). The CDR3 sequence is CAWNIAGGPTDTQYF. CDR3 bases: TGTGCCTGGAATATAGCGGGAGGGCCCACAGATACGCAGTATTTT.

This clone is medium-sized (0.01 to 0.1%) in the sample. Other nucleotide sequences in the sample specify the same CDR3. CDR3 amino acids: CASSLETGKRYEQYF. The CDR3 DNA sequence: TGTGCCAGCAGCTTAGAAACAGGGAAACGATACGAGCAGTACTTC. The chain is built from TRBV7-6 and TRBJ2-7; D is perhaps TRBD1 (6 bases). This CDR3 has 15 residues. Trimming pared 1 base from V and 4 bases from J, leaving 14 bases between. Germline V gene lookup returns CDR1 SGHVS and CDR2 FNYEAQ.

The rearrangement links TRBV11-2 to TRBJ2-5; D unresolved. The length of the CDR3 is 13 residues. Germline V gene data show CDR1 as SGHAT and CDR2 as FQNNGV. V dropped 1 base and J dropped 4 bases, with 7 bases sitting between them. CDR3 amino acids: CASSLGLAETQYF. In DNA form, the CDR3 reads TGTGCCAGCAGCTTAGGACTGGCAGAGACCCAGTACTTC.

The chain couples TRBV12-3 or TRBV12-4 to TRBJ2-3; TRBD1 matches 8 bases. The junction had 5 bases not matched to a gene; V was cut back by 7 bases and J by 5 bases. The CDR3 has 13 amino acids. Written as DNA, the CDR3 is TGTGCCAGCACCGTTGACAGGGGAGATACGCAGTATTTT. This codes for CASTVDRGDTQYF.

CDR3 nucleotide sequence: TGTGCCAGCAGCTTAGCTCAGGGGAATCAGCCCCAGCATTTT. Protein product: CASSLAQGNQPQHF. The chain employs TRBV7-9 and TRBJ1-5; tentative D call: TRBD1 (6 bases). Germline V gene data show CDR1 as SEHNR and CDR2 as FQNEAQ (reference sequence). V gave up 0 bases and J gave up 4 bases, with 7 bases separating them. The CDR3 contains 14 residues.

The rearrangement links TRBV3-1 (or the pseudogene TRBV3-2) to TRBJ1-2; maybe TRBD1 (5 bases). Trimming took off 1 base at V and 6 bases at J, with 12 bases between the two ends. Germline CDR1 reads LGHDT; CDR2 reads YNNKEL (reference sequence). CDR3 length: 14 residues. The CDR3 spells CASSQVSGGNGYTF. CDR3 DNA sequence: TGTGCCAGCAGCCAAGTATCGGGGGGGAATGGCTACACCTTC.

V gene TRBV3-1 (or the pseudogene TRBV3-2) combines with J gene TRBJ2-1; tentatively, D is TRBD2 (5 bases). Germline CDR1 and CDR2: LGHDT and YNNKEL (reference sequence). The CDR3 runs to 13 residues. V lost 6 bases to trimming and J lost 10 bases, with 16 bases between them. CDR3 bases: TGTGCCAGCAGGGGATCCCGGAGGAAGGAGCAGTTCTTC. Translating gives CASRGSRRKEQFF.

V and J are TRBV6-5 and TRBJ1-1; tentatively, D is TRBD1 (5 bases). CDR3 length: 13 amino acids. The V and J ends lost 6 bases and 1 base respectively, with 9 bases between them. In germline, CDR1 is MNHEY, CDR2 SVGAGI. The CDR3 loop reads CASRAGPNTEAFF. The CDR3 DNA is TGTGCCAGCAGGGCGGGACCGAACACTGAAGCTTTCTTT.

The V call is TRBV2, the J call TRBJ2-7; TRBD2 aligns across 10 bases. Germline lookup yields CDR1 SNHLY and CDR2 FYNNEI. Losses at the gene ends were 6 bases for V and 0 bases for J; bases not matched to a gene: 11. This CDR3 comprises 17 residues. The CDR3 spells CASRADSGGLSSYEQYF. CDR3 coding DNA: TGTGCCAGCAGGGCCGATAGCGGGGGGCTCTCCTCCTACGAGCAGTACTTC.